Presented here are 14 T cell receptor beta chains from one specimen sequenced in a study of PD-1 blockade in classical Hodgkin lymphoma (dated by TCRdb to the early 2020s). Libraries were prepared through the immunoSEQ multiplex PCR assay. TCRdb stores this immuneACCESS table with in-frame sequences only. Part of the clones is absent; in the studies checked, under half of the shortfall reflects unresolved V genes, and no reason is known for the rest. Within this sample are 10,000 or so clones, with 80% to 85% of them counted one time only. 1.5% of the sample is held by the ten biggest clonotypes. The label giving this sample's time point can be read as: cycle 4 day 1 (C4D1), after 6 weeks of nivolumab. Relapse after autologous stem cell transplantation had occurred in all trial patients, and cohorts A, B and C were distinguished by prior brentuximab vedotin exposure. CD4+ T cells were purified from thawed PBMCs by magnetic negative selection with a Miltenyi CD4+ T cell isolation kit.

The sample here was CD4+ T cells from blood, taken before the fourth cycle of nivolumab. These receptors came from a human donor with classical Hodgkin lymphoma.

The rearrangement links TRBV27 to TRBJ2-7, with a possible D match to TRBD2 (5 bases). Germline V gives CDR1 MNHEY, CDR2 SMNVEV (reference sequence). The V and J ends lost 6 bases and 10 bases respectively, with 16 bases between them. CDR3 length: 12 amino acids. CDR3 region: CASRTLVGPQYF. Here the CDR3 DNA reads TGTGCCAGCAGAACACTAGTCGGGCCTCAGTACTTC.

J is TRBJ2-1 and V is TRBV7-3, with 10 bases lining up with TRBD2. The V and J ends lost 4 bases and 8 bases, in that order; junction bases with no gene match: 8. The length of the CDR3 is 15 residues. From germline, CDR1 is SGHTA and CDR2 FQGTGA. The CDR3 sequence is CASSSAGGPEYEQFF. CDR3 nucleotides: TGTGCCAGCAGCTCAGCGGGAGGGCCTGAGTATGAGCAGTTCTTC. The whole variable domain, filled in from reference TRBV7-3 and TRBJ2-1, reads GAGVSQTPSNKVTEKGKYVELRCDPISGHTALYWYRQSLGQGPEFLIYFQGTGAADDSGLPNDRFFAVRPEGSVSTLKIQRTERGDSAVYLCASSSAGGPEYEQFFGPGTRLTVL.

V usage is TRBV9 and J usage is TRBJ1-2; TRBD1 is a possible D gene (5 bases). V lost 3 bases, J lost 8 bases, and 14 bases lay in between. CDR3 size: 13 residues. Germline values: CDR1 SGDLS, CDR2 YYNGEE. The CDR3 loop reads CASSATQRGGYTF. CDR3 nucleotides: TGTGCCAGCAGCGCGACCCAGCGGGGCGGCTACACCTTC.

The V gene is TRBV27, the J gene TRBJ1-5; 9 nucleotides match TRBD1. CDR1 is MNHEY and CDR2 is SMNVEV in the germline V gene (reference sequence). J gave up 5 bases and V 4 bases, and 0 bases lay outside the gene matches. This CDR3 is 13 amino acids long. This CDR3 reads CASSYRGHQPQHF. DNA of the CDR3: TGTGCCAGCAGTTACAGGGGGCATCAGCCCCAGCATTTT.

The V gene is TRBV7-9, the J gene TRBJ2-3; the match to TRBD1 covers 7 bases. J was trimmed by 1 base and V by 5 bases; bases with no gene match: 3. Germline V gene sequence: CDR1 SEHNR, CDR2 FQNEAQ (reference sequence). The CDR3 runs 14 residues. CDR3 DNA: TGTGCCAGCAGCCCCGGACAGGGCACAGATACGCAGTATTTT. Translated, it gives CASSPGQGTDTQYF.

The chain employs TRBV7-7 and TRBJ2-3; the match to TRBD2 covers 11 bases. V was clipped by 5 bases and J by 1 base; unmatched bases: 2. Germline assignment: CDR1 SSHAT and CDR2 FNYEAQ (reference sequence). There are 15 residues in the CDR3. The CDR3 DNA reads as TGTGCCAGCAGCCTACTAGCGGGGGGCACAGATACGCAGTATTTT. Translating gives CASSLLAGGTDTQYF.

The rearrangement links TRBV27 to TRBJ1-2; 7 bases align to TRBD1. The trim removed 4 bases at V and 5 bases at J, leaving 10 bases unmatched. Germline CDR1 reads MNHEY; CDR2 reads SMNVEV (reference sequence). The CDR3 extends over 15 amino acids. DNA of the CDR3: TGTGCCAGCAGTTACCGACAGGGCTTAGGTTATGGCTACACCTTC. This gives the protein CASSYRQGLGYGYTF.

The CDR3, as DNA: TGTGCCAGTAGTATCGGGCGGGGAGCTAACTATGGCTACACCTTC. This translates into CASSIGRGANYGYTF. The chain has TRBV19 and TRBJ1-2, with no clear D. The V and J ends lost 3 bases and 0 bases respectively, with 11 bases between them. CDR3 length: 15 residues. CDR1 is LNHDA, CDR2 SQIVND, per germline (reference sequence).

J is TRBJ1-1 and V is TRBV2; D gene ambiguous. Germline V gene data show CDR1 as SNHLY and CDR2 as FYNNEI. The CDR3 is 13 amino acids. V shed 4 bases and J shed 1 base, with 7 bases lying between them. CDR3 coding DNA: TGTGCCAGCAGTGTGGGAGAGAACACTGAAGCTTTCTTT. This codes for CASSVGENTEAFF.

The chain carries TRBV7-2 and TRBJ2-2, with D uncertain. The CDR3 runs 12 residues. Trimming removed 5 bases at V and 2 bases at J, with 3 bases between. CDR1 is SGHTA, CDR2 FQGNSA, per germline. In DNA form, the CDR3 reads TGTGCCAGCAGCATAAACACCGGGGAGCTGTTTTTT. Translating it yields CASSINTGELFF.

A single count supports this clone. The CDR3, as DNA: TGTGCCAGCAGCCAAGGAATTAGGGACACTGAAGCTTTCTTT. This codes for CASSQGIRDTEAFF. This rearrangement joins TRBV14 to TRBJ1-1; D is ambiguous. V was cut by 1 base and J by 3 bases, with 9 bases left in between. Germline CDR1 SGHDN, CDR2 FVKESK. The CDR3 sequence is 14 residues long.

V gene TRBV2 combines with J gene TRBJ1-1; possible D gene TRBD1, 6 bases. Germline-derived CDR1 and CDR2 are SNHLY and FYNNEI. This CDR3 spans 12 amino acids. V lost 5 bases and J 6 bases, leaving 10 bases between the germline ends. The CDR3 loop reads CASSTQGPEAFF. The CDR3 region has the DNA TGTGCCAGCAGTACACAGGGCCCTGAAGCTTTCTTT.

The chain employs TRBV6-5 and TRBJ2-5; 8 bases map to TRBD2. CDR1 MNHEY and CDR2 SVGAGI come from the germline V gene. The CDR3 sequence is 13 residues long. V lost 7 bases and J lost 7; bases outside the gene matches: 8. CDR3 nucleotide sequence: TGTGCCAGCAATAACGGGGGGGCAGGGACCCAGTACTTC. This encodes CASNNGGAGTQYF.

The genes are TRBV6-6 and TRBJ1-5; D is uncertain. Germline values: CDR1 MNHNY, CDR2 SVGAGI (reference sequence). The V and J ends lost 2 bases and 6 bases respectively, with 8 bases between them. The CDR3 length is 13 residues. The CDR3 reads CASSYNSRQPQHF. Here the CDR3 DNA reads TGTGCCAGCAGTTACAACAGTCGTCAGCCCCAGCATTTT.